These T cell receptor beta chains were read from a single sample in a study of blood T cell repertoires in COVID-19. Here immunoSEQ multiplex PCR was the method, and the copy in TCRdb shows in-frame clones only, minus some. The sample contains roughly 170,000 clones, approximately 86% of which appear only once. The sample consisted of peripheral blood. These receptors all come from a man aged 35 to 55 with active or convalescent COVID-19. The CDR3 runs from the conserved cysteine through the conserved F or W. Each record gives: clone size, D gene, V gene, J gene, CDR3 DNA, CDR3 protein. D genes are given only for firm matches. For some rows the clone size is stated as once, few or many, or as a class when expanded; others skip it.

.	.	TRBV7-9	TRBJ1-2	TGTGCCAGCCCCACTCCCCAGGGGAATGGCTACACCTTC	CASPTPQGNGYTF
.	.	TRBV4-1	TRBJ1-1	TGCGCCAGCAGCCAAGAAGGGGCCTTTTCTACTGAAGCTTTCTTT	CASSQEGAFSTEAFF
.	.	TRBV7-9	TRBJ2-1	TGTGCCAGCAGCTCGAAGGACTGGACCTACAATGAGCAGTTCTTC	CASSSKDWTYNEQFF
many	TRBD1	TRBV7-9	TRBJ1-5	TGTGCCAGCAAGCAGGGGGCTAGCAATCAGCCCCAGCATTTT	CASKQGASNQPQHF
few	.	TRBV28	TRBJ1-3	TGTGCCAGCAGTTCCACCCGGACCCGAAGACTACACTCTGGAAACACCATATATTTT	CASSSTRTRRLHSGNTIYF
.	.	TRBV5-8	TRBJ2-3	TGTGCCAGCAGCTTGGACTCGACAGATACGCAGTATTTT	CASSLDSTDTQYF
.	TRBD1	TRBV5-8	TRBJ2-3	TGTGCCAGTCCGACAGGGAGCACAGATACGCAGTATTTT	CASPTGSTDTQYF
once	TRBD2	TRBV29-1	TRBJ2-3	TGCAGCGTTGATTGGGCTAGCGGGGAAACAGATACGCAGTATTTT	CSVDWASGETDTQYF
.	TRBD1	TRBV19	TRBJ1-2	TGTGCCAGTAGTACCCCGACAGGGGGCAACTATGGCTACACCTTC	CASSTPTGGNYGYTF
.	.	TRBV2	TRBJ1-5	TGTGCCAGCAGGAAACAGGGTTTGTCAGATCAGCCCCAGCATTTT	CASRKQGLSDQPQHF
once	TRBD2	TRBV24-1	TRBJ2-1	TGTGCCACCAGTGATTTGTCTCCGGGGGGGGACCACTACAATGAGCAGTTCTTC	CATSDLSPGGDHYNEQFF
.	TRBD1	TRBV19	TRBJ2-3	TGTGCCAGTAGTATAGGTTTTGGCAGGGGGACGTTCTCTAGCACAGATACGCAGTATTTT	CASSIGFGRGTFSSTDTQYF
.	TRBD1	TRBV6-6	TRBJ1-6	TGTGCCAGCAGTTCGGGACAGGGAGATTCACCCCTCCACTTT	CASSSGQGDSPLHF
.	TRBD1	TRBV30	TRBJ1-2	TGTGCCTGGAGTCCGGGACAGAGCTATGGCTACACCTTC	CAWSPGQSYGYTF
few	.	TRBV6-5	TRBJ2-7	TGTGCCAGCAGTTACTCGAATTCAGGTACCTACGAGCAGTACTTC	CASSYSNSGTYEQYF
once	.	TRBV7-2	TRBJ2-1	TGTGCCAGCGCGGGGCTCAGCTCCTACAATGAGCAGTTCTTC	CASAGLSSYNEQFF